The subject of this entry is one TCR beta chain. This CDR3 region has 13 residues. With 3 bases clipped from V and 15 bases from J, the junction kept 8 bases outside the gene matches. The sample is drawn from a study of identical twins. TCRdb passed the 5' RACE reads through MiXCR, listing each CDR3 protein once. Of a few hundred thousand distinct CDR3 sequences listed, around 8.8% are singletons. A further study also used this sample, focusing on yellow fever vaccine responses in identical twins.

Input material: CD8+ T cells sorted from blood. The sequence derives from a woman aged 18 to 35 in good health. This rearrangement joins TRBV12-3 or TRBV12-4 to TRBJ2-1, with 10 positions matching TRBD2. The CDR3 DNA reads TGTGCCAGCAGTTTCGGGGGAGCGGGAGGGTCGTTCTTC. Translation gives CASSFGGAGGSFF.